This TCR beta chain derives from a study of identical twins. Study results and limitations: With abundant cord blood beta clonotypes, insertions were fewer; memory repertoires showed no such pattern. Cross-sectional statistics, not tracking of the same donors, supported the conclusions.

Donors uniformly comprised healthy Caucasians. This clonotype has just a few counts. Its antigen is currently unknown. Unique molecular identifiers were in the cDNA, with template-switch universal primer binding. Each CDR3 protein is one row after TCRdb ran MiXCR on the 5' RACE reads. The sample yields about 450,000 distinct CDR3 sequences, under 20% seen once. The J segment lost 4 bases and the V segment lost 0 bases, leaving 3 bases of the junction unmatched. The CDR3 totals 16 residues. Germline CDR1 is MNHEY and CDR2 is SVGAGI. The origin of this receptor is a middle-aged man in good health. This rearrangement joins TRBV6-5 to TRBJ2-1, with 10 bases that match TRBD2. Sample: naive T cells sorted from blood. CDR3 in amino acids: CASSYSTLAGYNEQFF. CDR3 coding DNA: TGTGCCAGCAGTTACTCAACACTAGCGGGGTACAATGAGCAGTTCTTC.